This T cell receptor (beta chain) emerged from a study of T cells after yellow fever vaccination. Conversion of TCR transcripts into cDNA relied on 5'RACE template switching, which added a universal primer site and UMIs. TCRdb called the 5' RACE reads again in MiXCR, with one record for every CDR3 protein. The table shows 450,000 to 600,000 distinct CDR3 sequences, with roughly 17% occurring only once. Germline V gene data show CDR1 as SGHNT and CDR2 as YYREEE (reference sequence). The CDR3 extends over 12 amino acids. V lost 3 bases and J 5 bases, leaving 6 bases between the germline ends. The sample consisted of PBMCs, taken 4 to 5 days after the first yellow fever vaccination. V gene TRBV5-4 combines with J gene TRBJ1-5, with D hard to call. The receptor was isolated from a man in his late teens or twenties who received the YFV17D yellow fever vaccine. In nucleotides, the CDR3 is TGTGCCAGCAGCTCCGAGTATCAGCCCCAGCATTTT. It translates to CASSSEYQPQHF.